One and the same sample provided the 16 T cell receptor beta chains below, sequenced in a study of beta chain features in type 1 diabetes. Notes on the study in general: Among patients with Type 1 diabetes, TCRB CDR3s were moderately but significantly shorter in every one of the four CD4+ subsets.

These receptors have no identified antigens. The entirety of the isolated RNA underwent reverse transcription, so expressed TCRB transcripts were sequenced. The method was immunoSEQ multiplex PCR; TCRdb's version includes in-frame clones alone and lacks a portion of them. This sample has some 660,000 clones, with about 14% found just once. The sequenced sample consisted of naive CD4+ T cells from blood. These receptors were taken from a man younger than 35 with type 1 diabetes.

The rearrangement joins TRBV7-9 to TRBJ1-2; 8 bases line up with TRBD1. The V segment lost 3 bases and the J segment 5 bases; nucleotides outside the gene matches: 5. Germline V lookup: CDR1 SEHNR, CDR2 FQNEAQ (reference sequence). CDR3 length equals 14 residues. CDR3 DNA sequence: TGTGCCAGCAGCTTCGACAGGGGTGGGTATGGCTACACCTTC. It codes for CASSFDRGGYGYTF.

This clone has only a few counts. The chain joins TRBV4-1 to TRBJ2-2; unclear D gene. Per the germline V gene, CDR1 is MGHRA and CDR2 is YSYEKL. The CDR3 consists of 15 residues. V lost 2 bases, J lost 6 bases, and 13 bases lay in between. The CDR3 protein is CASSQSYERAGELFF. Here the CDR3 DNA reads TGCGCCAGCAGCCAAAGCTACGAGCGAGCCGGGGAGCTGTTTTTT.

This clone was detected a few times. The chain is built from TRBV30 and TRBJ1-5, with D possibly TRBD1 on 6 matching bases. Trimming pared 5 bases from V and 1 base from J, leaving 9 bases between. The length of the CDR3 is 13 residues. CDR1 GTSNPN and CDR2 SVGIG come from the germline V gene (reference sequence). Here the CDR3 reads CAWARGSNQPQHF. CDR3 DNA sequence: TGTGCCTGGGCCAGGGGCAGCAATCAGCCCCAGCATTTT.

This clone appeared a few times. J is TRBJ2-7 and V is TRBV9, with 14 bases that match TRBD2. The J segment lost 5 bases and the V segment lost 4 bases, leaving 11 bases of the junction unmatched. Germline CDR1 SGDLS, CDR2 YYNGEE. This CDR3 spans 17 amino acids. The CDR3 region has the DNA TGTGCCAGCAGCCCTACAGGACTAGCGGGGGGATTCAACGAGCAGTACTTC. The encoded protein is CASSPTGLAGGFNEQYF. The entire variable domain, with the rest obtained from reference TRBV9 and TRBJ2-7, is as follows: DSGVTQTPKHLITATGQRVTLRCSPRSGDLSVYWYQQSLDQGLQFLIQYYNGEERAKGNILERFSAQQFPDLHSELNLSSLELGDSALYFCASSPTGLAGGFNEQYFGPGTRLTVT.

This chain connects TRBV28 to TRBJ1-2; D gene unclear. The germline gives CDR1 MDHEN, CDR2 SYDVKM. The CDR3 spans 13 residues. The ends were cut back, 3 bases at V and 5 bases at J, with 10 bases in the middle. The chain's CDR3 is CASSLLGGYGYTF. The CDR3 bases are TGTGCCAGCAGTTTGTTGGGAGGTTATGGCTACACCTTC.

The genes are TRBV7-9 and TRBJ1-1; D gene uncertain. The CDR3 length is 16 residues. Looked up from germline, CDR1 is SEHNR and CDR2 is FQNEAQ (reference sequence). Trimming stripped 8 bases from V and 0 bases from J, with 19 bases between. CDR3 in amino acids: CASRSEGRTLNTEAFF. The CDR3 nucleotides are TGTGCCAGCCGATCAGAGGGTAGGACCCTGAACACTGAAGCTTTCTTT.

The rearrangement joins TRBV7-2 to TRBJ1-1; D unclear. Per the germline V gene, CDR1 is SGHTA and CDR2 is FQGNSA. The CDR3 is 13 amino acids. The V end was cut by 1 base, the J end by 1 base, with 4 bases between. DNA for the CDR3: TGTGCCAGCAGCTTAGACAAGAACACTGAAGCTTTCTTT. This encodes CASSLDKNTEAFF.

This chain uses TRBV30 with TRBJ2-7; D is unresolved. This CDR3 has 12 amino acids. CDR1 is GTSNPN, CDR2 SVGIG, per germline (reference sequence). The ends were cut back, 1 base at V and 7 bases at J, with 11 bases in the middle. DNA for the CDR3: TGTGCCTGGAGTGAGAGAGCCGGAGAGCAGTACTTC. Translating it yields CAWSERAGEQYF. The full variable domain, with the rest looked up from reference TRBV30 and TRBJ2-7, is SQTIHQWPATLVQPVGSPLSLECTVEGTSNPNLYWYRQAAGRGLQLLFYSVGIGQISSEVPQNLSASRPQDRQFILSSKKLLLSDSGFYLCAWSERAGEQYFGPGTRLTVT.

This rearrangement joins TRBV7-2 to TRBJ2-7; 11 bases agree with TRBD2. CDR3 size: 13 residues. With 5 bases clipped from V and 5 bases from J, the junction kept 2 bases outside the gene matches. Germline V lookup: CDR1 SGHTA, CDR2 FQGNSA. CDR3 sequence: CASSISGGDEQYF. The CDR3 nucleotides are TGTGCCAGCAGCATTAGCGGGGGGGACGAGCAGTACTTC.

In this sample, this clone turned up a few times. The chain is built from TRBV29-1 and TRBJ2-7, with 8 bases fitting TRBD1. With V trimmed by 4 bases and J by 3 bases, 8 bases remained unmatched. Per the germline V gene, CDR1 is SQVTM and CDR2 is ANQGSEA. The CDR3 has 14 amino acids. This CDR3 reads CSVAGQGADYEQYF. DNA for the CDR3: TGCAGCGTTGCAGGGCAGGGGGCAGACTACGAGCAGTACTTC.

This clone was picked up a small number of times. The rearrangement links TRBV9 to TRBJ2-4, with 9 bases fitting TRBD2. CDR1 and CDR2 from the germline V gene are SGDLS and YYNGEE. V was pared by 2 bases and J by 9 bases, with 6 bases of the junction left unmatched. The CDR3 runs to 14 residues. The CDR3 loop is CASSVDSGGPIQYF. The CDR3 region has the DNA TGTGCCAGCAGCGTGGACAGCGGGGGGCCCATTCAGTACTTC. The variable domain in full, with the rest retrieved from reference TRBV9 and TRBJ2-4, is DSGVTQTPKHLITATGQRVTLRCSPRSGDLSVYWYQQSLDQGLQFLIQYYNGEERAKGNILERFSAQQFPDLHSELNLSSLELGDSALYFCASSVDSGGPIQYFGAGTRLSVL.

This clone was seen a handful of times. The chain has TRBV27 and TRBJ2-5; D remains unclear. The CDR3 is 11 amino acids. The V end was cut by 3 bases, the J end by 10 bases, with 9 bases between. The germline CDR1 and CDR2 sequences are MNHEY and SMNVEV (reference sequence). The CDR3 coding sequence is TGTGCCAGCAGTTTGGAAGGCAGCCAGTACTTC. Translated, it gives CASSLEGSQYF.

The genes are TRBV7-9 and TRBJ2-7; 10 bases line up with TRBD2. Germline V gene data show CDR1 as SEHNR and CDR2 as FQNEAQ (reference sequence). CDR3 size: 15 residues. J was trimmed by 6 bases and V by 1 base; bases with no gene match: 6. The CDR3 DNA reads TGTGCCAGCAGCTTAGGAGCGGGAGGGCCGACCGAGCAGTACTTC. Its protein is CASSLGAGGPTEQYF. Supplemented by reference TRBV7-9 and TRBJ2-7, the full variable domain reads DTGVSQNPRHKITKRGQNVTFRCDPISEHNRLYWYRQTLGQGPEFLTYFQNEAQLEKSRLLSDRFSAERPKGSFSTLEIQRTEQGDSAMYLCASSLGAGGPTEQYFGPGTRLTVT.

This clone was observed a few times. The J gene is TRBJ1-6, the V gene TRBV4-2; D remains ambiguous. This CDR3 has 17 amino acids. Trimming removed 0 bases at V and 8 bases at J, with 17 bases between. CDR1 LGHNA and CDR2 YNFKEQ come from the germline V gene. The CDR3 spells CASSQDRGGSSYSPLHF. For the CDR3, the DNA is TGTGCCAGCAGCCAAGATCGAGGAGGGTCCTCCTATTCACCCCTCCACTTT.

The chain combines TRBV2 with TRBJ2-7, with no clear D. Germline V gene lookup returns CDR1 SNHLY and CDR2 FYNNEI. Trimming took 7 bases from V and 2 from J, leaving 15 bases between them. The CDR3 spans 14 residues. Here the CDR3 reads CASKGQLLTYEQYF. CDR3 in DNA: TGTGCCAGCAAAGGGCAGCTTTTAACCTACGAGCAGTACTTC.

The table lists this clone with a few counts. The genes are TRBV7-2 and TRBJ2-7; D is undetermined. V gave up 1 base and J gave up 2 bases, with 12 bases separating them. CDR3 length: 15 amino acids. Germline CDR1 and CDR2: SGHTA and FQGNSA. CDR3 coding DNA: TGTGCCAGCAGCTTAGTAGACAATCCTACCTACGAGCAGTACTTC. Its translation is CASSLVDNPTYEQYF. The full variable domain, in which reference TRBV7-2 and TRBJ2-7 provide the parts outside the CDR3, is GAGVSQSPSNKVTEKGKDVELRCDPISGHTALYWYRQSLGQGLEFLIYFQGNSAPDKSGLPSDRFSAERTGGSVSTLTIQRTQQEDSAVYLCASSLVDNPTYEQYFGPGTRLTVT.